The 30 T cell receptor beta chains reported below all come from one sample, sequenced in a study of blood T cell repertoires in COVID-19. TCRdb's table, derived via immunoSEQ multiplex PCR, lists solely in-frame clones and lacks some. The sample records around 310,000 clones, about 90% being singletons. Material for sequencing was PBMCs or T cells enriched from blood (not recorded which). These receptors came from a woman aged 30 to 39 who had recovered from COVID-19.

This clone was observed a handful of times. The rearrangement joins TRBV19 to TRBJ1-1, with 8 bases fitting TRBD1. With V trimmed by 5 bases and J by 5 bases, 7 bases remained unmatched. CDR1 is LNHDA, CDR2 SQIVND, per germline (reference sequence). The CDR3 sequence is 14 residues long. The CDR3: CASSPGQGGTEAFF. In DNA, the CDR3 is TGTGCCAGTAGTCCCGGACAGGGTGGGACTGAAGCTTTCTTT.

The chain combines TRBV5-1 with TRBJ1-1, with 9 bases matching TRBD1. The CDR3 sequence is 16 residues long. After removal of 1 base from V and 1 base from J, the junction contained 5 bases not matched to a gene. Germline values: CDR1 SGHRS, CDR2 YFSETQ. DNA for the CDR3: TGCGCCAGCAGCTTGTTTGACAGGGGGACGAACACTGAAGCTTTCTTT. Translation gives CASSLFDRGTNTEAFF.

V usage is TRBV7-9 and J usage is TRBJ1-5; 9 nucleotides align to TRBD1. Germline assignment: CDR1 SEHNR and CDR2 FQNEAQ (reference sequence). This CDR3 spans 16 amino acids. V lost 5 bases, J lost 3 bases, and 8 bases stayed unmatched. The CDR3: CASSDNRGQFNQPQHF. DNA of the CDR3: TGTGCCAGCAGCGATAACAGGGGGCAATTCAATCAGCCCCAGCATTTT.

The table lists this clone with a few counts. This chain joins TRBV7-9 and TRBJ1-6, with D unclear. The CDR3 has 18 amino acids. V was pared by 5 bases and J by 7 bases, with 24 bases between. Per germline, CDR1 SEHNR and CDR2 FQNEAQ (reference sequence). CDR3 DNA sequence: TGTGCCAGCAGCCCCTCAGGAGGTGAGGGCAGTGGAAATTCACCCCTCCACTTT. This codes for CASSPSGGEGSGNSPLHF.

V and J are TRBV25-1 and TRBJ1-2; 7 bases map to TRBD1. From germline, CDR1 is MGHDK and CDR2 SYGVNS. There are 16 residues in the CDR3. Germline trimming cut 5 bases from V and 6 bases from J; bases unmatched to any gene: 15. CDR3 sequence: CASSHRGSLNFNGYTF. In DNA form, the CDR3 reads TGTGCCAGCAGTCACAGGGGATCCCTAAACTTTAATGGCTACACCTTC.

The chain has TRBV6-5 and TRBJ1-1; D is unresolved. This CDR3 is 16 amino acids long. Trimming shortened V by 1 base and J by 0 bases, and 12 bases separated the two germline ends. Germline lookup yields CDR1 MNHEY and CDR2 SVGAGI. The CDR3 spells CASSYWASPLNTEAFF. CDR3 coding DNA: TGTGCCAGCAGTTACTGGGCCTCACCACTGAACACTGAAGCTTTCTTT.

CDR3 coding DNA: TGTGCCAGCAGTGTCACTAGCGGTTACGGCACAGATACGCAGTATTTT. Its translation is CASSVTSGYGTDTQYF. The rearrangement joins TRBV28 to TRBJ2-3; TRBD2 matches at 8 bases. Germline lookup yields CDR1 MDHEN and CDR2 SYDVKM. The CDR3 length is 16 residues. The trim removed 5 bases at V and 1 base at J, leaving 8 bases unmatched.

This chain connects TRBV19 to TRBJ1-5, with TRBD1 as a possible D gene (6 bases). The length of the CDR3 is 14 residues. CDR1 and CDR2 from the germline V gene are LNHDA and SQIVND (reference sequence). The ends were cut back, 4 bases at V and 4 bases at J, with 11 bases in the middle. CDR3 sequence: CASSTPQGNQPQHF. CDR3 DNA: TGTGCCAGTAGTACCCCTCAGGGGAATCAGCCCCAGCATTTT.

This CDR3 reads CASSPRQISGNTIYF. CDR3 nucleotide sequence: TGTGCCAGCAGTCCTCGACAGATCTCAGGAAACACCATATATTTT. This chain uses TRBV6-5 with TRBJ1-3, with a possible D match to TRBD1 (5 bases). V lost 5 bases, J lost 4 bases, and 15 bases lay in between. The CDR3 has 15 amino acids. Germline V gives CDR1 MNHEY, CDR2 SVGAGI.

The gene calls are TRBV15 and TRBJ2-2; 7 bases are shared with TRBD1. The CDR3 runs 16 residues. In germline, CDR1 is LNHNV, CDR2 YYDKDF (reference sequence). Trimming cost V 4 bases and J 4 bases; bases outside gene matches: 9. CDR3 amino acids: CATSTLPGQTTGELFF. CDR3 sequence (DNA): TGTGCCACCAGCACCCTCCCGGGACAGACCACCGGGGAGCTGTTTTTT. Filled out from reference TRBV15 and TRBJ2-2, the complete variable domain reads DAMVIQNPRYQVTQFGKPVTLSCSQTLNHNVMYWYQQKSSQAPKLLFHYYDKDFNNEADTPDNFQSRRPNTSFCFLDIRSPGLGDTAMYLCATSTLPGQTTGELFFGEGSRLTVL.

The J gene is TRBJ1-2, the V gene TRBV27; 7 bases line up with TRBD1. The CDR3 extends over 15 amino acids. Germline CDR1 reads MNHEY; CDR2 reads SMNVEV (reference sequence). Trimming took 5 bases from V and 2 from J; bases not matched to a gene: 8. As DNA, the CDR3 is TGTGCCAGCAGTCCTACAGGGGAGGCCAACTATGGCTACACCTTC. Encoded protein: CASSPTGEANYGYTF.

The chain links TRBV27 to TRBJ1-5; 8 bases agree with TRBD1. V gave up 6 bases and J gave up 7 bases; unmatched junction bases: 11. Looked up from germline, CDR1 is MNHEY and CDR2 is SMNVEV (reference sequence). The CDR3 is 15 amino acids. CDR3: CASSPGGGFKQPQHF. The DNA for the CDR3 is TGTGCCAGCAGCCCAGGGGGCGGGTTCAAACAGCCCCAGCATTTT.

This chain connects TRBV19 to TRBJ1-5; TRBD1 agrees at 8 bases. The CDR3 loop spans 16 amino acids. Germline V gene sequence: CDR1 LNHDA, CDR2 SQIVND (reference sequence). With V trimmed by 5 bases and J by 7 bases, 13 bases remained unmatched. The CDR3 is CASSLPPTGARQPQHF. Written as DNA, the CDR3 is TGTGCCAGTAGTCTACCACCGACAGGGGCAAGGCAGCCCCAGCATTTT. The entire variable domain, with the rest obtained from reference TRBV19 and TRBJ1-5, is as follows: DGGITQSPKYLFRKEGQNVTLSCEQNLNHDAMYWYRQDPGQGLRLIYYSQIVNDFQKGDIAEGYSVSREKKESFPLTVTSAQKNPTAFYLCASSLPPTGARQPQHFGDGTRLSIL.

The chain is built from TRBV27 and TRBJ2-7, with 10 bases lining up with TRBD1. The CDR3 loop spans 16 amino acids. Germline V gene sequence: CDR1 MNHEY, CDR2 SMNVEV (reference sequence). J lost 7 bases, V lost 6 bases, and 15 bases had no gene match. Here the CDR3 DNA reads TGTGCCAGCAGCCCCCGGCCCGGGACAGGGGTAGGTGAGCAGTACTTC. Residues: CASSPRPGTGVGEQYF.

V gene TRBV30 combines with J gene TRBJ1-1; D gene uncertain. There are 14 residues in the CDR3. Germline-derived CDR1 and CDR2 are GTSNPN and SVGIG (reference sequence). The ends were cut back, 2 bases at V and 2 bases at J, with 12 bases in the middle. The CDR3 DNA follows: TGTGCCTGGAGTTTCGGCGGGCTCAACACTGAAGCTTTCTTT. This sequence encodes CAWSFGGLNTEAFF.

The J gene is TRBJ2-1, the V gene TRBV6-5, with D perhaps matching TRBD2 (5 bases). Trimming left V 0 bases short and J 5 bases short, with 14 bases between. CDR3 size: 16 residues. From germline, CDR1 is MNHEY and CDR2 SVGAGI. The chain's CDR3 is CASSYSRATGNNEQFF. CDR3 nucleotides: TGTGCCAGCAGTTACTCAAGGGCGACGGGAAACAATGAGCAGTTCTTC.

The V call is TRBV6-5, the J call TRBJ2-5; D may be TRBD1 (6 bases). V was trimmed by 1 base and J by 4 bases, leaving 16 bases between them. This CDR3 is 16 amino acids long. CDR1 is MNHEY and CDR2 is SVGAGI in the germline V gene. CDR3 in DNA: TGTGCCAGCAGTTACTTGACCTCAGGGGTGCGAGAGACCCAGTACTTC. It translates to CASSYLTSGVRETQYF.

The chain employs TRBV6-5 and TRBJ2-7; D is perhaps TRBD1 (5 bases). The germline V gene has CDR1 MNHEY and CDR2 SVGAGI. CDR3 length: 14 amino acids. Trimming left V 1 base short and J 6 bases short, with 13 bases between. This CDR3 reads CASSYLVGPSEQYF. Written as DNA, the CDR3 is TGTGCCAGCAGTTACTTGGTGGGGCCCAGCGAGCAGTACTTC.

J is TRBJ2-7 and V is TRBV5-5; 7 positions match TRBD2. The ends lost 6 bases at V and 2 bases at J; junction bases unmatched: 11. Germline values: CDR1 SGHKS, CDR2 YYEKEE (reference sequence). This CDR3 contains 15 residues. The CDR3 reads CASTDYGGIAYEQYF. CDR3 bases: TGTGCCAGCACCGATTACGGGGGGATCGCCTACGAGCAGTACTTC. The full variable domain, completed using reference TRBV5-5 and TRBJ2-7, is DAGVTQSPTHLIKTRGQQVTLRCSPISGHKSVSWYQQVLGQGPQFIFQYYEKEERGRGNFPDRFSARQFPNYSSELNVNALLLGDSALYLCASTDYGGIAYEQYFGPGTRLTVT.

The rearrangement joins TRBV10-3 to TRBJ2-1; 7 nucleotides agree with TRBD2. The germline CDR1 and CDR2 sequences are ENHRY and SYGVKD. J gave up 7 bases and V 10 bases, and 13 bases lay outside the gene matches. CDR3 length: 14 residues. In nucleotides, the CDR3 is TGTGCCACCGAGGGGCGGGAGACGAGGAATGAGCAGTTCTTC. It translates to CATEGRETRNEQFF.

The chain's CDR3 is CASSQDSAGPLNTQYF. CDR3 coding DNA: TGCGCCAGCAGCCAAGATAGCGCGGGACCACTCAATACGCAGTATTTT. The gene calls are TRBV4-1 and TRBJ2-3; the D gene is possibly TRBD2 (6 bases). CDR1 is MGHRA, CDR2 YSYEKL, per germline. There are 16 residues in the CDR3. Trimming left V 0 bases short and J 7 bases short, with 17 bases between.

The chain joins TRBV27 to TRBJ2-7; the match to TRBD1 covers 7 bases. The J segment lost 1 base and the V segment lost 8 bases, leaving 11 bases of the junction unmatched. Germline V gene sequence: CDR1 MNHEY, CDR2 SMNVEV (reference sequence). CDR3 length: 15 residues. The CDR3 reads CASHPLGGRSYEQYF. The CDR3 nucleotides read TGTGCCAGCCACCCTTTAGGGGGCAGGTCCTACGAGCAGTACTTC.

The chain carries TRBV10-3 and TRBJ1-2; TRBD1 is a possible D gene (5 bases). This CDR3 has 13 amino acids. The V end lost 5 bases, the J end lost 0 bases, and 7 bases lay between the germline ends. The germline V gene encodes CDR1 ENHRY and CDR2 SYGVKD. The CDR3 here is CAISQDTNYGYTF. In DNA form, the CDR3 reads TGTGCCATCAGTCAGGACACTAACTATGGCTACACCTTC.

This clone was detected only a few times. The chain couples TRBV27 to TRBJ2-7, with TRBD2 identical over 7 bases. This CDR3 spans 17 amino acids. V was pared by 4 bases and J by 5 bases, with 17 bases of the junction left unmatched. Germline loops: CDR1 MNHEY, CDR2 SMNVEV (reference sequence). In DNA form, the CDR3 reads TGTGCCAGCAGTTCTAATCCCGTTTGGGGGAGGGCGAACGAGCAGTACTTC. It is translated as CASSSNPVWGRANEQYF.

This chain uses TRBV2 with TRBJ2-7; D might be TRBD2 (6 bases). Between the trimmed V and J ends, which lost 4 bases and 3 bases, there was a span of 7 bases. CDR1 SNHLY and CDR2 FYNNEI come from the germline V gene. There are 12 residues in the CDR3. The DNA for the CDR3 is TGTGCCAGCAGTGTGGAGGGCTACGAGCAGTACTTC. Translated, it gives CASSVEGYEQYF.

The chain recombines TRBV27 with TRBJ2-1, with 9 bases aligning to TRBD2. J lost 4 bases, V lost 5 bases, and 6 bases had no gene match. CDR1 and CDR2 from the germline V gene are MNHEY and SMNVEV (reference sequence). The CDR3 runs to 15 residues. The chain's CDR3 is CASSLSLAGYNEQFF. The CDR3, as DNA: TGTGCCAGCAGTCTCTCACTAGCGGGTTACAATGAGCAGTTCTTC.

The chain employs TRBV7-6 and TRBJ2-5; TRBD2 matches at 12 bases. Per the germline V gene, CDR1 is SGHVS and CDR2 is FNYEAQ. Trimming removed 5 bases from V and 5 bases from J; junction bases left unmatched: 9. This CDR3 has 16 amino acids. CDR3 sequence reads: CASSRRLAGDRETQYF. DNA for the CDR3: TGTGCCAGCAGCCGTAGACTAGCGGGAGATCGGGAGACCCAGTACTTC.

The genes are TRBV2 and TRBJ2-2, with D tentatively TRBD1 (6 bases). V lost 6 bases to trimming and J lost 3 bases, with 14 bases between them. Germline V gene lookup returns CDR1 SNHLY and CDR2 FYNNEI. The CDR3 is 15 amino acids. The CDR3 protein is CASSADRSYTGELFF. The CDR3 nucleotides are TGTGCCAGCAGCGCCGACAGGTCTTACACCGGGGAGCTGTTTTTT.

J is TRBJ2-6 and V is TRBV6-1, with D uncertain. Germline CDR1 reads MNHNS; CDR2 reads SASEGT. V was cut by 3 bases and J by 1 base, with 4 bases left in between. The CDR3 is 14 residues long. In DNA form, the CDR3 reads TGTGCCAGCAGTGATCGGTCTGGGGCCAACGTCCTGACTTTC. Encoded protein: CASSDRSGANVLTF.

The V and J genes are TRBV10-3 and TRBJ2-1; 10 positions agree with TRBD2. From germline, CDR1 is ENHRY and CDR2 SYGVKD. Losses at the gene ends were 0 bases for V and 4 bases for J; bases not matched to a gene: 3. The CDR3 spans 16 residues. CDR3 DNA sequence: TGTGCCATCAGTGAGTCGACTAGCGGGTATTACAATGAGCAGTTCTTC. Protein: CAISESTSGYYNEQFF.